This T cell receptor (beta chain) was recorded in a study of cytomegalovirus exposure and HLA in healthy donors. Overall study findings and caveats: Presence/absence analyses took donor sequencing depth as roughly uniform.

Regarding this clone: Its antigen is as yet unknown.

This CDR3 is built from 13 residues. V lost 7 bases to trimming and J lost 2 bases; unmatched junction nucleotides: 5. CDR1 and CDR2 from the germline V gene are SNHLY and FYNNEI. The PCR ran on 60 Vbeta and 13 Jbeta primers. The repertoire was sequenced with immunoSEQ multiplex PCR; TCRdb's copy has only in-frame clones and lacks some. The data show 150,000 to 200,000 clones, about 80% seen once. Sequenced input: PBMCs. The rearrangement links TRBV2 to TRBJ2-7; 7 positions match TRBD1. The TCR sequence derives from a man aged 30 to 45 in good health and CMV-seronegative. The CDR3 region is CASTGTATYEQYF. The CDR3 DNA reads TGTGCCAGCACAGGGACAGCCACCTACGAGCAGTACTTC.